This TCR beta chain came from a study of blood T cell repertoires in COVID-19. Here immunoSEQ multiplex PCR was the method, and the copy in TCRdb shows in-frame clones only, minus some. This table holds about 95,000 clones, 75% to 90% found once. Germline lookup yields CDR1 SGHVS and CDR2 FQNEAQ. CDR3 length: 13 amino acids. Trimming took 4 bases from V and 4 from J, leaving 10 bases between them. The receptor comes from a man in his 60s with COVID-19, enrolled during active disease. Sequenced material: peripheral blood. The chain uses TRBV7-8 and TRBJ1-2; D perhaps matches TRBD1 (6 bases). The CDR3 coding sequence is TGTGCCAGCAGCTCCCGGACAGTCTATGGCTACACCTTC. It translates to CASSSRTVYGYTF.